This is a list of T cell receptor beta chains from one sample in a study of human T cells and chemical hapten exposure. TCRdb recomputed calls from the RACE reads with MiXCR, one row per CDR3 protein. The sample has around 380,000 distinct CDR3 sequences, 4.8% seen once. The sample in question was whole blood, obtained in connection with sensitization to the hapten diphenylcyclopropenone (DPC). The receptors stem from a woman aged 45-65 years with alopecia areata. Some clones in this sample may be carry-over from other donors' samples. Both conserved end residues are part of each CDR3. D genes are given only for firm matches. The size of a clone is reported for some rows only, either as once, few or many, or as a class for expanded clones.

j_call | clone_size | v_call | d_call | cdr3_aa | cdr3_nt
TRBJ2-7 | many | TRBV29-1 | TRBD1 | CSVESGGGEQYF | TGCAGCGTTGAGTCAGGGGGTGGGGAGCAGTACTTC
TRBJ1-1 | many | TRBV7-9 | . | CASSQTREIREAFF | TGTGCCAGCAGCCAAACCCGGGAGATCCGTGAAGCTTTCTTT
TRBJ2-4 | many | TRBV6-2/TRBV6-3 | TRBD2 | CASSPSGSKNIQYF | TGTGCCAGCTCCCCTAGCGGGTCCAAAAACATTCAGTACTTC
TRBJ2-1 | many | TRBV5-1 | . | CASSSLPMSDNEQFF | TGCGCCAGCAGTAGTCTGCCGATGAGCGACAATGAGCAGTTCTTC
TRBJ2-1 | once | TRBV2 | TRBD2 | CASRKTSGDLNPHNEQFF | TGTGCCAGCCGGAAGACTAGCGGGGACCTAAACCCCCACAATGAGCAGTTCTTC
TRBJ1-2 | many | TRBV4-3 | . | CASSPTGVVGYTF | TGCGCCAGCAGCCCCACCGGGGTTGTCGGCTACACCTTC
TRBJ2-2 | few | TRBV5-1 | TRBD2 | CASRWTSGSTGELFF | TGCGCCAGCAGATGGACTAGCGGGAGCACCGGGGAGCTGTTTTTT
TRBJ2-4 | few | TRBV7-2 | TRBD1 | CASSPQGAKNIQYF | TGTGCCAGCAGCCCACAGGGGGCCAAAAACATTCAGTACTTC
TRBJ2-3 | many | TRBV6-4 | TRBD2 | CASSELAGGLTDTQYF | TGTGCCAGCAGTGAACTAGCGGGGGGGTTAACAGATACGCAGTATTTT
TRBJ2-1 | . | TRBV27 | . | CASRGLSNEQFF | TGTGCCAGCAGGGGACTGTCTAATGAGCAGTTCTTC
TRBJ2-7 | many | TRBV27 | TRBD2 | CASRGLLVRIEQYF | TGTGCCTCCCGGGGACTACTCGTTCGTATCGAGCAGTACTTC